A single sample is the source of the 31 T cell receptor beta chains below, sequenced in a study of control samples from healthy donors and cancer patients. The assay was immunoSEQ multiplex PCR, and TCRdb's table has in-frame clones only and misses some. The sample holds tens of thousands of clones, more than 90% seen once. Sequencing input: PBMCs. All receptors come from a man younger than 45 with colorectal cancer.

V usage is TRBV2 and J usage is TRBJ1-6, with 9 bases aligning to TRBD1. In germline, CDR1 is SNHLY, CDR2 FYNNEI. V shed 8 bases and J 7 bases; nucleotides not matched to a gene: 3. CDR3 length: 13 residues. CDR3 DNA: TGTGCCAGCGGACAGGGGCGAAATTCACCCCTCCACTTT. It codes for CASGQGRNSPLHF.

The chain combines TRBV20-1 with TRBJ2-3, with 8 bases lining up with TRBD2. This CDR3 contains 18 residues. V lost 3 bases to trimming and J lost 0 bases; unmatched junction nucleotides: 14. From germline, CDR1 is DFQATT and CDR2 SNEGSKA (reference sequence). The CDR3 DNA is TGCAGTGCTAGTCACGCGGGGGGCCCAAATTATAGCACAGATACGCAGTATTTT. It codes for CSASHAGGPNYSTDTQYF.

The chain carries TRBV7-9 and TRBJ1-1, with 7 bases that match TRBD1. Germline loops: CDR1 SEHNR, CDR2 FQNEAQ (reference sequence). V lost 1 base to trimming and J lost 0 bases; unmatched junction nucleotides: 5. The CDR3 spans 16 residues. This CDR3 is CASSLGWDSLNTEAFF. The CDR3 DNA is TGTGCCAGCAGCTTAGGCTGGGACAGCTTGAACACTGAAGCTTTCTTT.

CDR3 region: CAWKGVRNTEAFF. The CDR3 DNA reads TGTGCCTGGAAGGGGGTCCGGAACACTGAAGCTTTCTTT. The rearrangement joins TRBV30 to TRBJ1-1, with a tentative D call TRBD1 (6 bases). Trimming removed 4 bases at V and 1 base at J, with 10 bases between. The CDR3 is 13 residues long. Germline CDR1 and CDR2: GTSNPN and SVGIG (reference sequence).

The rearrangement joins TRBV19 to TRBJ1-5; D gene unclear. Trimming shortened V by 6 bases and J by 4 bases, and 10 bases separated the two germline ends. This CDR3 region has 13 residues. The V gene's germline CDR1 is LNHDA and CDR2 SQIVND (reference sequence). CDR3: CASRQLDNQPQHF. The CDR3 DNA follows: TGTGCCAGTAGACAGTTAGATAATCAGCCCCAGCATTTT.

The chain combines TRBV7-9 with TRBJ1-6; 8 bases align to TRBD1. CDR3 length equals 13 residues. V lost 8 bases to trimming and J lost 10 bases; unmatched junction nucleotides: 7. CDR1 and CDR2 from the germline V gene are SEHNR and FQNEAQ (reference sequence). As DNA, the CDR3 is TGTGCCAGCCAGACGACAGGGGACTCACCCCTCCACTTT. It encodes CASQTTGDSPLHF.

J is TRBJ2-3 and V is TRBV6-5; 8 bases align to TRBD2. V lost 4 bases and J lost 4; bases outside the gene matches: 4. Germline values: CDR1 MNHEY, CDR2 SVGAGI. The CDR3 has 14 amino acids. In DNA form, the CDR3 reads TGTGCCAGCAGTTTTAGCGGGACGGCAGATACGCAGTATTTT. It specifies CASSFSGTADTQYF.

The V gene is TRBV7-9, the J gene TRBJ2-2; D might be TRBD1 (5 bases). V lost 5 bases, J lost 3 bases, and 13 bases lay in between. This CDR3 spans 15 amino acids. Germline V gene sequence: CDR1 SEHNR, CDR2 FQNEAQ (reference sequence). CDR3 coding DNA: TGTGCCAGCAGCCAAGGACAAGGCGACACCGGGGAGCTGTTTTTT. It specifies CASSQGQGDTGELFF.

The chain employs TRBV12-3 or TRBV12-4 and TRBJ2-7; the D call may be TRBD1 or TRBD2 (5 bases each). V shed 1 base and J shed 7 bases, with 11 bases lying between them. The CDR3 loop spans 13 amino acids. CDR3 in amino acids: CASSLVSRGEQYF. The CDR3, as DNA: TGTGCCAGCAGTTTAGTTTCGAGGGGTGAGCAGTACTTC.

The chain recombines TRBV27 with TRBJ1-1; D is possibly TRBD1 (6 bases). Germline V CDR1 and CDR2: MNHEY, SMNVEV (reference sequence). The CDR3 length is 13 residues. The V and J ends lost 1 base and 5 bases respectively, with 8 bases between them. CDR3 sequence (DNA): TGTGCCAGCAGTTTATTCAGGGGAACTGAAGCTTTCTTT. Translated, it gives CASSLFRGTEAFF.

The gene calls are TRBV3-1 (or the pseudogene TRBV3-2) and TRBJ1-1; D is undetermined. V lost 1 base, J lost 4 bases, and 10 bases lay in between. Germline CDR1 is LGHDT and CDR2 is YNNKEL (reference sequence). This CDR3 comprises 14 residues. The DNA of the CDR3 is TGTGCCAGCAGCCAAGCAAACAGAGGCACTGAAGCTTTCTTT. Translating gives CASSQANRGTEAFF.

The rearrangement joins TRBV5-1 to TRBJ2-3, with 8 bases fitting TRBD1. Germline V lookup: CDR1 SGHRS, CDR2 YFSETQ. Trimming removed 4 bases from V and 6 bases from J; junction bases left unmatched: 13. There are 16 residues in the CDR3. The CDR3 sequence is CASSRVSQGATDTQYF. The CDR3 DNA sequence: TGCGCCAGCAGCCGGGTGTCTCAGGGGGCAACGGATACGCAGTATTTT.

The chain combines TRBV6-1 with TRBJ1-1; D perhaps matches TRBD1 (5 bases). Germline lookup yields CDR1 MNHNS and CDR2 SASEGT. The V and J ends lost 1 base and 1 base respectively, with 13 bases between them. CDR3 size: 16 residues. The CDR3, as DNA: TGTGCCAGCAGTGAAGTCGTAGGGAGGGGGAACACTGAAGCTTTCTTT. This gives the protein CASSEVVGRGNTEAFF.

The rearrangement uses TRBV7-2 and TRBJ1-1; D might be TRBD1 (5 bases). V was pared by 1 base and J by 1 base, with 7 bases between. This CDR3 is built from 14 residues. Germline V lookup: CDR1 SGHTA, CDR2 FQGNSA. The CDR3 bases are TGTGCCAGCAGCTTAGTACAGGCGAACACTGAAGCTTTCTTT. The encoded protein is CASSLVQANTEAFF.

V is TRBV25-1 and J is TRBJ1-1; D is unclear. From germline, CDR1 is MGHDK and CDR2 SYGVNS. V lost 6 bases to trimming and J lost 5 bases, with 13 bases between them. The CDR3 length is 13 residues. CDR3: CASSEEEGTEAFF. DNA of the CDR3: TGTGCCAGCAGCGAGGAGGAAGGTACTGAAGCTTTCTTT. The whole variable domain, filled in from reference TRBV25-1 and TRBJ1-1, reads EADIYQTPRYLVIGTGKKITLECSQTMGHDKMYWYQQDPGMELHLIHYSYGVNSTEKGDLSSESTVSRIRTEHFPLTLESARPSHTSQYLCASSEEEGTEAFFGQGTRLTVV.

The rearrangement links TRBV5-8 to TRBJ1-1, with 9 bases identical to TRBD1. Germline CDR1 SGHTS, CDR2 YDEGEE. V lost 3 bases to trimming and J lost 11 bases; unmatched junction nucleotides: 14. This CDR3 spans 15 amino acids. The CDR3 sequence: CASSSLTGGDEGAFF. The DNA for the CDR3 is TGTGCCAGCAGCTCACTGACAGGGGGAGATGAGGGGGCTTTCTTT.

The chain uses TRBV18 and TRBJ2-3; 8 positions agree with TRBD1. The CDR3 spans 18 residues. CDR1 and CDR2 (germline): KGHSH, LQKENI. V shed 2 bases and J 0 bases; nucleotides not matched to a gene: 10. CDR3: CASSPVFGTGASTDTQYF. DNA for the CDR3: TGTGCCAGCTCACCAGTTTTCGGGACAGGAGCCAGCACAGATACGCAGTATTTT. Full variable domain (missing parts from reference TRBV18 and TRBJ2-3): NAGVMQNPRHLVRRRGQEARLRCSPMKGHSHVYWYRQLPEEGLKFMVYLQKENIIDESGMPKERFSAEFPKEGPSILRIQQVVRGDSAAYFCASSPVFGTGASTDTQYFGPGTRLTVL.

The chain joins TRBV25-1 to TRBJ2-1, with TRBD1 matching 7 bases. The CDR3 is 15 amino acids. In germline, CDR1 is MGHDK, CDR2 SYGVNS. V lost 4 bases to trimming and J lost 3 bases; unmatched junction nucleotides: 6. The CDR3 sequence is CASSGTTGIYNEQFF. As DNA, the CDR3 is TGTGCCAGCAGTGGGACGACAGGGATCTACAATGAGCAGTTCTTC.

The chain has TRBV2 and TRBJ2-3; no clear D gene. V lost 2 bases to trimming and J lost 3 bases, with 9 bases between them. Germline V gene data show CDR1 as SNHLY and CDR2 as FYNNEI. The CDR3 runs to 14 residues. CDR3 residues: CASSEPFWTDTQYF. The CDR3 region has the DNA TGTGCCAGCAGTGAACCCTTCTGGACAGATACGCAGTATTTT.

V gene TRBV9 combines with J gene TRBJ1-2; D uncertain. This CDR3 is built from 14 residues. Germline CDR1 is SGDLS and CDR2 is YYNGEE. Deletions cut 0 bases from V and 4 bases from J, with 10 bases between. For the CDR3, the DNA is TGTGCCAGCAGCGTAGAATCTGGTACCTATGGCTACACCTTC. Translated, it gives CASSVESGTYGYTF.

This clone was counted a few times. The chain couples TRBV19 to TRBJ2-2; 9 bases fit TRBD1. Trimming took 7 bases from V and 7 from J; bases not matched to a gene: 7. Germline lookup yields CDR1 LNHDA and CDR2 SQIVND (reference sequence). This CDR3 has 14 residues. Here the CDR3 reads CASTRDRASGELFF. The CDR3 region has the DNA TGTGCCAGTACTCGGGACAGGGCGAGCGGGGAGCTGTTTTTT.

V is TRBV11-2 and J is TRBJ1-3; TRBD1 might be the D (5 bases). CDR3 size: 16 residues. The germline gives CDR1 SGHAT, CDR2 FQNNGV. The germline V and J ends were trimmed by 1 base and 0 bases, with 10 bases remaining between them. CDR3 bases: TGTGCCAGCAGCTTAGCAGGGCCGAGCTCTGGAAACACCATATATTTT. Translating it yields CASSLAGPSSGNTIYF.

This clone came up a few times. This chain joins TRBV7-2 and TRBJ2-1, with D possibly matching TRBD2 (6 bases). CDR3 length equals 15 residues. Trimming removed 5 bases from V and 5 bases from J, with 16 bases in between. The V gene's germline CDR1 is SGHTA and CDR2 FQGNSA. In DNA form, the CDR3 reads TGTGCCAGCAGCCCGCAGGTGGCGGGAAACAATGAGCAGTTCTTC. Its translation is CASSPQVAGNNEQFF.

This CDR3 is CASSSRLGESYEQYV. CDR3 bases: TGTGCCAGCAGTTCCCGGTTGGGGGAGTCCTACGAGCAGTACGTC. The chain combines TRBV6-2 or TRBV6-3 with TRBJ2-7, with D perhaps given as TRBD1 or TRBD2 (5 bases each). Per the germline V gene, CDR1 is MNHEY and CDR2 is SVGEGT. This CDR3 is built from 15 residues. With 4 bases removed from V and 1 base from J, the gap between germline ends came to 14 bases.

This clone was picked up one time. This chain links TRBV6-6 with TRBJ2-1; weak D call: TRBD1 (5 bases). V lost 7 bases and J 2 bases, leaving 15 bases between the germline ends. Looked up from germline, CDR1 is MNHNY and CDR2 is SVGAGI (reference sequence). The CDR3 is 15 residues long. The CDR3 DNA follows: TGTGCCAGCACCCCTCAGGGCCCCACCTACAATGAGCAGTTCTTC. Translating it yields CASTPQGPTYNEQFF.

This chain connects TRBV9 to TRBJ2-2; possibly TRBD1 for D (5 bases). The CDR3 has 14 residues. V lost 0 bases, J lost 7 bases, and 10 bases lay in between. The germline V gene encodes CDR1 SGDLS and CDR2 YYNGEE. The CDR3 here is CASSVVFQGGELFF. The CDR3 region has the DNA TGTGCCAGCAGCGTAGTCTTTCAGGGCGGGGAGCTGTTTTTT. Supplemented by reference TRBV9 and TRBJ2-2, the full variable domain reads DSGVTQTPKHLITATGQRVTLRCSPRSGDLSVYWYQQSLDQGLQFLIQYYNGEERAKGNILERFSAQQFPDLHSELNLSSLELGDSALYFCASSVVFQGGELFFGEGSRLTVL.

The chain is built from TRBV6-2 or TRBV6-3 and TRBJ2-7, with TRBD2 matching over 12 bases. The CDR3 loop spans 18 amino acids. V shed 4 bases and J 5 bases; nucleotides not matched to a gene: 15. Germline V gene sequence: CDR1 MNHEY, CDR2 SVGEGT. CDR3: CASSSSLAGGPEFHEQYF. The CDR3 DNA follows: TGTGCCAGCAGTTCTTCCCTAGCGGGGGGGCCAGAGTTCCACGAGCAGTACTTC.

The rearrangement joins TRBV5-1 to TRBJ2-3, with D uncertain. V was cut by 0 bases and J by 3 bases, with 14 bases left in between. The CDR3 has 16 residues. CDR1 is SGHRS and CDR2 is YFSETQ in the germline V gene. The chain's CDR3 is CASSLGVLLGTDTQYF. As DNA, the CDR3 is TGCGCCAGCAGCTTGGGGGTTCTGTTAGGTACAGATACGCAGTATTTT.

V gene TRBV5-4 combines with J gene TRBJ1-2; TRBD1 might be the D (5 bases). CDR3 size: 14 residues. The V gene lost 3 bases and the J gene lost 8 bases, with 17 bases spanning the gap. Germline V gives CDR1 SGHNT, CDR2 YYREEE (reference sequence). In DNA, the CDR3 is TGTGCCAGCAGCTCCACCCCGGGTGCAGGGGGCTACACCTTC. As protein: CASSSTPGAGGYTF.

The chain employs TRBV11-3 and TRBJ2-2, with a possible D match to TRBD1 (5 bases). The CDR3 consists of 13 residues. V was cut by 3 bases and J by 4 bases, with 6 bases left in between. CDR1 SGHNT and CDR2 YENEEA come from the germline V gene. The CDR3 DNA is TGTGCCAGCAGCTTTGACAGCACCGGGGAGCTGTTTTTT. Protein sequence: CASSFDSTGELFF.

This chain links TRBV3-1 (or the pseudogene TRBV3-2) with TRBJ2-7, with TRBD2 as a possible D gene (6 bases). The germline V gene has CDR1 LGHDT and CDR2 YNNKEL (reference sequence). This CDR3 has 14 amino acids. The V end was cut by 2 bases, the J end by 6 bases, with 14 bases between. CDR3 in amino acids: CASSQSIGGFEQYV. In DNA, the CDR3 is TGTGCCAGCAGCCAATCGATCGGAGGGTTCGAGCAGTACGTC.